A selection of T cell receptor beta chains follows, all from one sample in a study of T cells in Graves' hyperthyroidism and ophthalmopathy. TCRdb recomputed calls from the multiplex PCR reads with MiXCR, one row per CDR3 protein. The data contain about 400,000 distinct CDR3 sequences, more than 13% of them seen just once; the ten biggest clones take up 25% to 30%. What was sequenced was blood. Every receptor here comes from a middle-aged man with Graves' ophthalmopathy. The conserved cysteine and the conserved F or W are not part of the CDR3 here. Each record gives: V gene, D gene, J gene, clone size, CDR3 protein. D genes are given only for firm matches. Clone size is given for some rows only: seen once, a few or many times, or a class if the clone is expanded.

v_call: TRBV5-6
d_call: .
j_call: TRBJ1-2
clone_size: .
cdr3_aa: ASSRQTYNYGYT

v_call: TRBV7-9
d_call: TRBD2
j_call: TRBJ2-1
clone_size: many
cdr3_aa: ASSYTSGSANEQF

v_call: TRBV2
d_call: .
j_call: TRBJ1-2
clone_size: many
cdr3_aa: ASPGYNYGYT

v_call: TRBV5-6
d_call: TRBD1
j_call: TRBJ1-1
clone_size: .
cdr3_aa: ASSGTGATEAF

v_call: TRBV20-1
d_call: TRBD2
j_call: TRBJ2-3
clone_size: many
cdr3_aa: SARPGTSGTDTQY

v_call: TRBV29-1
d_call: .
j_call: TRBJ2-7
clone_size: .
cdr3_aa: SYAVNYEQY

v_call: TRBV5-8
d_call: .
j_call: TRBJ2-7
clone_size: .
cdr3_aa: ASSLSRGADEQY

v_call: TRBV24-1
d_call: TRBD1
j_call: TRBJ2-7
clone_size: .
cdr3_aa: ATSTYVGGSYEQY

v_call: TRBV30
d_call: .
j_call: TRBJ2-5
clone_size: many
cdr3_aa: AWSEGPEEETQY

v_call: TRBV9
d_call: .
j_call: TRBJ2-7
clone_size: .
cdr3_aa: ASSRRVPDEQY

v_call: TRBV29-1
d_call: .
j_call: TRBJ2-5
clone_size: .
cdr3_aa: SGDRLQETQY

v_call: TRBV7-9
d_call: .
j_call: TRBJ2-3
clone_size: many
cdr3_aa: ASSLDGATDTQY

v_call: TRBV20-1
d_call: .
j_call: TRBJ1-5
clone_size: many
cdr3_aa: SARDGWGVSNQPQH

v_call: TRBV11-1
d_call: TRBD1
j_call: TRBJ2-1
clone_size: .
cdr3_aa: ASSAGQGGIFYNEQF

v_call: TRBV29-1
d_call: .
j_call: TRBJ2-1
clone_size: many
cdr3_aa: SVEARVQF

v_call: TRBV3-1
d_call: .
j_call: TRBJ2-7
clone_size: many
cdr3_aa: ASSQAGGGLYEQY

v_call: TRBV6-1
d_call: .
j_call: TRBJ1-2
clone_size: few
cdr3_aa: ATTGYGYT

v_call: TRBV7-8
d_call: .
j_call: TRBJ2-3
clone_size: .
cdr3_aa: ASSSTSYLGPDTQY

v_call: TRBV28
d_call: TRBD1
j_call: TRBJ2-5
clone_size: many
cdr3_aa: ASSRDRGMETQY

v_call: TRBV6-1
d_call: .
j_call: TRBJ2-7
clone_size: .
cdr3_aa: ASSELSVSYEQY

v_call: TRBV20-1
d_call: .
j_call: TRBJ1-2
clone_size: many
cdr3_aa: SASTYGYT

v_call: TRBV12-3/TRBV12-4
d_call: .
j_call: TRBJ1-5
clone_size: many
cdr3_aa: ASSRNTVQPQH

v_call: TRBV4-1
d_call: TRBD1
j_call: TRBJ1-1
clone_size: few
cdr3_aa: ASSLNDRGWSTEAF

v_call: TRBV28
d_call: TRBD1
j_call: TRBJ1-2
clone_size: many
cdr3_aa: ASSGSRTGGTYGYT

v_call: TRBV5-1
d_call: TRBD2
j_call: TRBJ2-3
clone_size: many
cdr3_aa: ASRTSGPPDTQY

v_call: TRBV7-2
d_call: .
j_call: TRBJ2-5
clone_size: .
cdr3_aa: ASSPSQGGETQY

v_call: TRBV6-1
d_call: TRBD2
j_call: TRBJ2-2
clone_size: .
cdr3_aa: ASRVHTSGRAANTGELF

v_call: TRBV20-1
d_call: .
j_call: TRBJ2-1
clone_size: .
cdr3_aa: SARDRGASSYNEQF

v_call: TRBV19
d_call: TRBD2
j_call: TRBJ2-1
clone_size: few
cdr3_aa: ASTDSAGGPNGEQF

v_call: TRBV5-1
d_call: .
j_call: TRBJ1-2
clone_size: many
cdr3_aa: ASSLSISNYGYT

v_call: TRBV19
d_call: TRBD1
j_call: TRBJ1-1
clone_size: .
cdr3_aa: ASSTYGQGLVEAF

v_call: TRBV5-1
d_call: .
j_call: TRBJ1-2
clone_size: .
cdr3_aa: ASSEQQGHGYT

v_call: TRBV7-6
d_call: .
j_call: TRBJ2-3
clone_size: many
cdr3_aa: ASSFGGFGTDTQY

v_call: TRBV11-2
d_call: .
j_call: TRBJ2-1
clone_size: many
cdr3_aa: ASTNAVGNYNEQF

v_call: TRBV29-1
d_call: .
j_call: TRBJ2-7
clone_size: .
cdr3_aa: SVPWGGKPYEQY

v_call: TRBV7-8
d_call: TRBD2
j_call: TRBJ2-3
clone_size: many
cdr3_aa: ASSYSGRSTDTQY

v_call: TRBV7-8
d_call: .
j_call: TRBJ1-2
clone_size: many
cdr3_aa: ASSSRRSGYT

v_call: TRBV29-1
d_call: .
j_call: TRBJ2-7
clone_size: .
cdr3_aa: SVSPSGYGSYEQY

v_call: TRBV7-9
d_call: .
j_call: TRBJ1-3
clone_size: .
cdr3_aa: ASSNPWTNNSGNTIY

v_call: TRBV30
d_call: TRBD1
j_call: TRBJ1-1
clone_size: .
cdr3_aa: AWGPKGGEWRTEAF

v_call: TRBV27
d_call: TRBD1
j_call: TRBJ2-1
clone_size: few
cdr3_aa: ASSSRGTGDGNEQF

v_call: TRBV11-2
d_call: .
j_call: TRBJ1-6
clone_size: many
cdr3_aa: ASSYPVGPYNSPLH

v_call: TRBV20-1
d_call: TRBD2
j_call: TRBJ2-1
clone_size: once
cdr3_aa: SAREPAGILDEQF

v_call: TRBV24-1
d_call: TRBD1
j_call: TRBJ2-3
clone_size: many
cdr3_aa: ATSDLTGTGADTQY

v_call: TRBV24-1
d_call: .
j_call: TRBJ2-5
clone_size: .
cdr3_aa: AVGRDNQETQY

v_call: TRBV7-8
d_call: TRBD1
j_call: TRBJ1-4
clone_size: .
cdr3_aa: ASGKSRTGSEKLF

v_call: TRBV9
d_call: .
j_call: TRBJ2-2
clone_size: once
cdr3_aa: ASSVGPDANTGGLF

v_call: TRBV30
d_call: .
j_call: TRBJ1-1
clone_size: many
cdr3_aa: AWTIGVNTEAF

v_call: TRBV3-1
d_call: .
j_call: TRBJ2-5
clone_size: many
cdr3_aa: ASSQDLGVQETQY

v_call: TRBV6-1
d_call: .
j_call: TRBJ2-2
clone_size: .
cdr3_aa: ALRQVSGGELF

v_call: TRBV7-2
d_call: .
j_call: TRBJ2-1
clone_size: many
cdr3_aa: ASSTISYNEQF

v_call: TRBV12-3/TRBV12-4
d_call: .
j_call: TRBJ2-7
clone_size: .
cdr3_aa: ASSLLVPGFEQY

v_call: TRBV6-5
d_call: .
j_call: TRBJ1-1
clone_size: .
cdr3_aa: ASISYRNTEAL

v_call: TRBV28
d_call: TRBD2
j_call: TRBJ2-5
clone_size: many
cdr3_aa: ASSLMASGLITETQY

v_call: TRBV28
d_call: .
j_call: TRBJ1-2
clone_size: many
cdr3_aa: ASRRRANYGYT

v_call: TRBV2
d_call: TRBD1
j_call: TRBJ1-5
clone_size: many
cdr3_aa: ASSQDRNSNQPQH

v_call: TRBV12-3/TRBV12-4
d_call: .
j_call: TRBJ1-1
clone_size: many
cdr3_aa: ASSLFGGAPVDAF

v_call: TRBV7-9
d_call: TRBD2
j_call: TRBJ2-5
clone_size: many
cdr3_aa: ASSLGGLEETQY

v_call: TRBV4-2
d_call: .
j_call: TRBJ2-7
clone_size: few
cdr3_aa: ASSDGDASSYEQY